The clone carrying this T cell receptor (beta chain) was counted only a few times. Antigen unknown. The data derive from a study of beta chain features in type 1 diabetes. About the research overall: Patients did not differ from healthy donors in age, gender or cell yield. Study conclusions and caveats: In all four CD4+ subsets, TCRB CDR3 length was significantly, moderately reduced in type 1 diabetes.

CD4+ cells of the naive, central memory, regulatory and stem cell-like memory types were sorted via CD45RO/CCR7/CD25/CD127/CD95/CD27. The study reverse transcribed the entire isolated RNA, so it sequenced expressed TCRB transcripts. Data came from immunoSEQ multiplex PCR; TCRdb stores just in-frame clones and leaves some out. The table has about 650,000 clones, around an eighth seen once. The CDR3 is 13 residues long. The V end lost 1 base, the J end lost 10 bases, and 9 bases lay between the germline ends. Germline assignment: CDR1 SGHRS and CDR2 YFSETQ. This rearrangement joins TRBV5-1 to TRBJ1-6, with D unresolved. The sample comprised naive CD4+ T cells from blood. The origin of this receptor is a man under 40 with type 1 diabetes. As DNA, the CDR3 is TGCGCCAGCAGCTTGAGGGTTGAATCACCCCTCCACTTT. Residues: CASSLRVESPLHF.